This T cell receptor (beta chain) was captured in a study of cytomegalovirus exposure and HLA in healthy donors. The study, taken as a whole, reports: Accurate prediction of most subjects' HLA-A and HLA-B alleles from TCR beta sequences was reported. In a later analysis, DRB1 alleles had the most associated TCRs; HLA-C alleles the fewest.

60 Vbeta and 13 Jbeta primers were used in PCR. Repertoires were generated with immunoSEQ multiplex PCR, while TCRdb's copy carries only in-frame clones and drops some. Here the sample spans about 160,000 clones, approximately 88% being singletons. A note on this clone: Its cognate antigen is unknown.

The clonotype originates from a man aged 25-40 years in good health and CMV-seronegative. Sequenced material: PBMCs.

CDR3 in DNA: TGCGCCAGCAGCCAAGATCTAGTGGGGGCTGGGTACGAGCAGTACTTC. Its translation: CASSQDLVGAGYEQYF. V and J are TRBV4-3 and TRBJ2-5, with a weak D call TRBD1 (6 bases). TRBJ2-7 explains the end of the DNA better; the J call may be wrong. The CDR3 loop spans 16 amino acids. The germline gives CDR1 LGHNA, CDR2 YSLEER.